This is a list of T cell receptor beta chains from one sample in a study of blood T cell repertoires in COVID-19. Profiling relied on immunoSEQ multiplex PCR, and the TCRdb table lists in-frame clones only, not all of them. The sample yields some 80,000 clones, roughly 85% seen once. Sequencing input: peripheral blood. The receptors derive from a man aged 50 to 59 with COVID-19, enrolled during active disease. Each CDR3 is given with its conserved first and last residue. The D gene is left open where the match is weak. For some rows the clone size is stated as once, few or many, or as a class when expanded; others skip it.

.,TRBD1,TRBJ2-2,TRBV2,CARQGARGTGELFF,TGTGCCAGACAGGGGGCACGAGGGACCGGGGAGCTGTTTTTT
.,TRBD1,TRBJ1-4,TRBV2,CASSGDRTFGEKLFF,TGTGCCAGCAGTGGGGACAGGACCTTCGGGGAAAAACTGTTTTTT
.,.,TRBJ2-7,TRBV6-2/TRBV6-3,CASSSLRTVSYEQYF,TGTGCCAGCAGTTCCCTGCGCACCGTCTCCTACGAGCAGTACTTC
.,TRBD2,TRBJ2-1,TRBV28,CASSLILAGGDEQFF,TGTGCCAGCAGTTTGATCCTAGCGGGGGGGGATGAGCAGTTCTTC
.,TRBD1,TRBJ1-4,TRBV27,CASSLWGQGDEKLFF,TGTGCCAGCAGTTTATGGGGACAGGGGGATGAAAAACTGTTTTTT
.,.,TRBJ1-6,TRBV27,CASSLNGGNSPLHF,TGTGCCAGCAGTTTAAATGGAGGGAATTCACCCCTCCACTTT
.,.,TRBJ1-1,TRBV30,CAWTARPNTEAFF,TGTGCCTGGACCGCCAGGCCGAACACTGAAGCTTTCTTT
.,.,TRBJ2-7,TRBV12-3/TRBV12-4,CASSLGRSMEQYF,TGTGCCAGCAGTTTGGGCAGGTCGATGGAGCAGTACTTC
.,TRBD1,TRBJ1-2,TRBV3-1/TRBV3-2,CASSQWLGTGSGYTF,TGTGCCAGCAGCCAATGGTTAGGGACAGGGAGTGGCTACACCTTC
once,TRBD2,TRBJ2-1,TRBV6-1,CASSELAGSSYNEQFF,TGTGCCAGCAGTGAACTAGCGGGTTCTTCCTACAATGAGCAGTTCTTC
.,TRBD2,TRBJ2-1,TRBV5-1,CASSPSSGSGYEQFF,TGCGCCAGCAGCCCTTCTAGCGGGAGTGGATATGAGCAGTTCTTC
.,.,TRBJ2-3,TRBV28,CATSRVAEFQPSTDTQYF,TGTGCCACCTCACGAGTAGCGGAGTTCCAGCCTAGCACAGATACGCAGTATTTT
.,.,TRBJ2-1,TRBV19,CASKGVAAHNEQFF,TGTGCCAGTAAAGGGGTAGCCGCCCACAATGAGCAGTTCTTC
.,TRBD1,TRBJ2-2,TRBV6-5,CASRPTGVGGELFF,TGTGCCAGCAGACCTACAGGGGTTGGGGGGGAGCTGTTTTTT
.,.,TRBJ2-3,TRBV18,CASSPPNSGSTDTQYF,TGTGCCAGCTCACCACCAAACAGCGGGAGCACAGATACGCAGTATTTT
once,TRBD1,TRBJ2-1,TRBV6-4,CASSPGTGGFNEQFF,TGTGCCAGCAGCCCCGGGACAGGGGGCTTCAATGAGCAGTTCTTC
.,TRBD2,TRBJ2-1,TRBV19,CAVSGLAVNEQFF,TGTGCCGTATCGGGACTAGCAGTTAATGAGCAGTTCTTC
.,TRBD1,TRBJ1-2,TRBV5-1,CASSLRQGEEGYTF,TGCGCCAGCAGCCTCCGACAGGGAGAGGAGGGCTACACCTTC
.,TRBD1,TRBJ2-7,TRBV27,CASSPDRGGYEQYF,TGTGCCAGCAGCCCCGACAGGGGGGGCTACGAGCAGTACTTC
.,TRBD1,TRBJ1-2,TRBV6-5,CASSRQGNGQYGYTF,TGTGCCAGCAGTCGACAGGGAAACGGGCAATATGGCTACACCTTC
few,.,TRBJ1-2,TRBV4-1,CASSQDRSGAYGYTF,TGCGCCAGCAGCCAAGATCGGTCAGGGGCCTATGGCTACACCTTC
.,.,TRBJ1-4,TRBV21-1,CASSPGIKTARGKKLFF,TGTGCCAGCAGCCCCGGGATCAAGACAGCCCGGGGGAAAAAACTGTTTTTT
.,TRBD2,TRBJ2-2,TRBV11-2,CASSPKLAVTANTGELFF,TGTGCCAGCAGCCCCAAACTAGCGGTGACCGCGAACACCGGGGAGCTGTTTTTT